This TCR beta chain derives from a study of blood T cells in healthy people across ages. General study points: Per-million-T-cell TCR beta diversity fell roughly linearly with age.

Regarding this clonotype: Antigen specificity is unknown.

The sample, roughly 9.1 milliliters of peripheral blood, was drawn from each donor. Next came a second PCR, run for about 7 to 12 cycles, which used a sample-barcoded 5' primer along with a J-beta primer mix. With 12 random nucleotides, a template-switch adaptor tagged each individual cDNA molecule. Using its own MiXCR run on the 5' RACE reads, TCRdb lists one record per CDR3 protein. Counted here are 1,100,000 or so distinct CDR3 sequences, under 45% occurring once; the ten biggest clones make up under 20%. Germline V CDR1 and CDR2: ENHRY, SYGVKD. Trimming stripped 3 bases from V and 5 bases from J, with 11 bases between. There are 14 residues in the CDR3.

The sample was blood. This receptor was obtained from a woman aged 55-75 years in good health. V and J are TRBV10-3 and TRBJ2-1; weak D call: TRBD2 (6 bases). As DNA, the CDR3 is TGTGCCATCAGTGAAGGGCTAGCGAACAATGAGCAGTTCTTC. It codes for CAISEGLANNEQFF.